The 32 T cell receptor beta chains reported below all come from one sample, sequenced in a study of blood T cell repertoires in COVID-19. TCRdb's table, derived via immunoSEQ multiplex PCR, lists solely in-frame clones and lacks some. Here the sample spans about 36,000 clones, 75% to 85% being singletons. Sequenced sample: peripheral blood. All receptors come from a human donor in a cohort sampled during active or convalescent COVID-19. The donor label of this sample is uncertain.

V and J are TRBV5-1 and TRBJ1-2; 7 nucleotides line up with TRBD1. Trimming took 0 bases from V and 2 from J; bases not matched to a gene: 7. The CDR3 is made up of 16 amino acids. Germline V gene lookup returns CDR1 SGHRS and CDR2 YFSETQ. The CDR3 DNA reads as TGCGCCAGCAGCTTGGAGGGTGGGACAGTCAACTATGGCTACACCTTC. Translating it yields CASSLEGGTVNYGYTF.

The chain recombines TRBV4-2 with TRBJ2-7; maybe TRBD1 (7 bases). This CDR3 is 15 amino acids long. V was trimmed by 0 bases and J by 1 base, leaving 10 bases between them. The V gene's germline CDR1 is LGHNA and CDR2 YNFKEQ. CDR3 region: CASSQDRGRSYEQYF. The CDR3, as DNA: TGTGCCAGCAGCCAAGACAGGGGGAGGTCCTACGAGCAGTACTTC.

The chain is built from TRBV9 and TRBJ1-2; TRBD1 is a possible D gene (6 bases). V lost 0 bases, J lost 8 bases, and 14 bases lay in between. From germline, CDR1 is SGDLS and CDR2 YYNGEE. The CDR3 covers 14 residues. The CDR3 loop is CASSVADRRGGYTF. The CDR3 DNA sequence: TGTGCCAGCAGCGTAGCTGACAGGCGTGGAGGCTACACCTTC.

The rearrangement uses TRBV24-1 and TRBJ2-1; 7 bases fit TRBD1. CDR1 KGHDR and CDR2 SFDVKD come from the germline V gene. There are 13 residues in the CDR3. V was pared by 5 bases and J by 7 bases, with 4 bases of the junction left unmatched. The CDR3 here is CATSVTGPNEQFF. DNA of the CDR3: TGTGCCACCAGTGTGACAGGGCCTAATGAGCAGTTCTTC.

Here the CDR3 DNA reads TGTGCCAGCAGCTTGGCGGCGACTAGCGGGAGGGTAGGGCAGTTCTTC. Its protein is CASSLAATSGRVGQFF. The chain links TRBV7-2 to TRBJ2-1, with 14 bases identical to TRBD2. The trim removed 3 bases at V and 12 bases at J, leaving 10 bases unmatched. CDR3 length: 16 amino acids. In germline, CDR1 is SGHTA, CDR2 FQGNSA. The whole variable domain, filled in from reference TRBV7-2 and TRBJ2-1, reads GAGVSQSPSNKVTEKGKDVELRCDPISGHTALYWYRQSLGQGLEFLIYFQGNSAPDKSGLPSDRFSAERTGGSVSTLTIQRTQQEDSAVYLCASSLAATSGRVGQFFGPGTRLTVL.

DNA of the CDR3: TGTGCCACCAGTGACAGGACAGGCTGGGGAGCAGATACGCAGTATTTT. Its translation: CATSDRTGWGADTQYF. The chain carries TRBV24-1 and TRBJ2-3; 7 nucleotides agree with TRBD1. V lost 4 bases and J lost 4; bases outside the gene matches: 10. The CDR3 totals 16 residues. Germline CDR1 reads KGHDR; CDR2 reads SFDVKD.

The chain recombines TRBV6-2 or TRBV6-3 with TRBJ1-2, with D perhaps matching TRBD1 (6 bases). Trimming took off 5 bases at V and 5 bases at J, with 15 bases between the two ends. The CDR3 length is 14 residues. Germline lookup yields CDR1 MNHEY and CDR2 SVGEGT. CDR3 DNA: TGTGCCAGCAGTGACAACCGGGACACGTATGGCTACACCTTC. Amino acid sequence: CASSDNRDTYGYTF.

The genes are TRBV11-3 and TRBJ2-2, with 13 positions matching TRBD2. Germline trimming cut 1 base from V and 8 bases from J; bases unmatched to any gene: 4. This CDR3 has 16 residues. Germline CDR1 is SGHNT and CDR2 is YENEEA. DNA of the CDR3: TGTGCCAGCAGCTTAGTCTGGACTAGCGGGAGTGGGGAGCTGTTTTTT. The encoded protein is CASSLVWTSGSGELFF.

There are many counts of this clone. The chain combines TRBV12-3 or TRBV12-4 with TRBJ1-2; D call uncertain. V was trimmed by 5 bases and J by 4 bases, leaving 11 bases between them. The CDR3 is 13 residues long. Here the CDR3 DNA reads TGTGCCAGCAGTCCCACAGTGGGCTATGGCTACACCTTC. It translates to CASSPTVGYGYTF.

The CDR3 here is CASSLRRGRLDTEAFF. The CDR3 DNA sequence: TGTGCCAGTAGCCTAAGGAGGGGAAGGTTGGACACTGAAGCTTTCTTT. The chain recombines TRBV19 with TRBJ1-1, with a weak D call TRBD1 (5 bases). Looked up from germline, CDR1 is LNHDA and CDR2 is SQIVND (reference sequence). Between the trimmed V and J ends, which lost 6 bases and 3 bases, there was a span of 20 bases. This CDR3 comprises 16 residues.

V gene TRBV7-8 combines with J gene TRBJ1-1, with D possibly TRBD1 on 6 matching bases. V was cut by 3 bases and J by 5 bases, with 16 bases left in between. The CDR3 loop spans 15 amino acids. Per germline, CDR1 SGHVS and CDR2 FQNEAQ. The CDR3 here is CASSFMRGQGTEAFF. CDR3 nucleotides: TGTGCCAGCAGCTTTATGCGGGGGCAAGGGACTGAAGCTTTCTTT. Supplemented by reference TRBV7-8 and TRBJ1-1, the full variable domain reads GAGVSQSPRYKVAKRGQDVALRCDPISGHVSLFWYQQALGQGPEFLTYFQNEAQLDKSGLPSDRFFAERPEGSVSTLKIQRTQQEDSAVYLCASSFMRGQGTEAFFGQGTRLTVV.

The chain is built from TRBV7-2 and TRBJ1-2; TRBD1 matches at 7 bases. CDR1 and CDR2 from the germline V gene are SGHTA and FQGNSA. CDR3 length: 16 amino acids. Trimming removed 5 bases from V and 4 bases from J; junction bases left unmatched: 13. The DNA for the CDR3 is TGTGCCAGCAGCCCATCGGATGACAGGGAGACCTATGGCTACACCTTC. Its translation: CASSPSDDRETYGYTF.

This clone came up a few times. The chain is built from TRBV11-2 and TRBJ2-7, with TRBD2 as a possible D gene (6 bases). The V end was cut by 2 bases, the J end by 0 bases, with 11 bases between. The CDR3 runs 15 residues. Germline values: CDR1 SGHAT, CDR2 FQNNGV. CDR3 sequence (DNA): TGTGCCAGCAGCTTAAGGGGAGGTCACTCCTACGAGCAGTACTTC. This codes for CASSLRGGHSYEQYF.

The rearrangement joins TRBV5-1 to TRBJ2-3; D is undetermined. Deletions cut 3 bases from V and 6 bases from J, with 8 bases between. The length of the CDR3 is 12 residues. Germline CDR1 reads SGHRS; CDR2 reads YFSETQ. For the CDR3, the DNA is TGCGCCAGCAGCTCCACTCTGGATACGCAGTATTTT. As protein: CASSSTLDTQYF.

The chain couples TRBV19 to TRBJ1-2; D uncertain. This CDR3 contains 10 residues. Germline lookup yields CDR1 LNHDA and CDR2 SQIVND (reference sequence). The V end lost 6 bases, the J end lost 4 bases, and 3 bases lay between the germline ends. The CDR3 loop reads CASSSYGYTF. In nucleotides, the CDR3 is TGTGCCAGTAGCAGCTATGGCTACACCTTC.

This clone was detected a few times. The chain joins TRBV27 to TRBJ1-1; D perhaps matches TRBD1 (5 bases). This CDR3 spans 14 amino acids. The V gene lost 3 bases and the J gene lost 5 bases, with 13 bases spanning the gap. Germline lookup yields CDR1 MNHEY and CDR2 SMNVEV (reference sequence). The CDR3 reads CASSFGGMGTEAFF. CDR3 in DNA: TGTGCCAGCAGTTTTGGGGGGATGGGGACTGAAGCTTTCTTT.

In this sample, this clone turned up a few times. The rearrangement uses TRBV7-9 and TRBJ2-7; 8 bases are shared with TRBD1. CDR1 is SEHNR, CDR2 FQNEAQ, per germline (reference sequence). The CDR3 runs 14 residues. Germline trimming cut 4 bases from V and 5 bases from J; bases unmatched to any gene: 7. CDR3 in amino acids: CASSSGQGVNEQYF. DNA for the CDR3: TGTGCCAGCAGCTCTGGACAGGGAGTCAACGAGCAGTACTTC.

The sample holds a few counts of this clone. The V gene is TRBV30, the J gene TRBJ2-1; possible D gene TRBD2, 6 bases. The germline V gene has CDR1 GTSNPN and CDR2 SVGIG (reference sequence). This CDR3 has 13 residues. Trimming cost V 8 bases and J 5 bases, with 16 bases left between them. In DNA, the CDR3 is TGTGCCCGCGGCGCTGGGACTCACAATGAGCAGTTCTTC. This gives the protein CARGAGTHNEQFF.

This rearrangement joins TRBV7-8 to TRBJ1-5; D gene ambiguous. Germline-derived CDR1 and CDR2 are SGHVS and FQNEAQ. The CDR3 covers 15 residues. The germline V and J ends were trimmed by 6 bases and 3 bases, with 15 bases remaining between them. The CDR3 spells CASSLSGSPNQPQHF. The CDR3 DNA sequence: TGTGCCAGCAGTCTCTCGGGAAGTCCCAATCAGCCCCAGCATTTT. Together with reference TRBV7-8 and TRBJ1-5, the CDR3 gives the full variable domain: GAGVSQSPRYKVAKRGQDVALRCDPISGHVSLFWYQQALGQGPEFLTYFQNEAQLDKSGLPSDRFFAERPEGSVSTLKIQRTQQEDSAVYLCASSLSGSPNQPQHFGDGTRLSIL.

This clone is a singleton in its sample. CDR3 residues: CASSLIMQGSEQFF. CDR3 nucleotides: TGTGCCAGCAGCTTAATTATGCAGGGCAGTGAGCAGTTCTTC. This chain links TRBV7-2 with TRBJ2-1; a possible D gene is TRBD1 (5 bases). There are 14 residues in the CDR3. Between the trimmed V and J ends, which lost 2 bases and 9 bases, there was a span of 14 bases. Germline V CDR1 and CDR2: SGHTA, FQGNSA.

In DNA, the CDR3 is TGTGCCTGGAGTGTAACGGGCAGGGGGCTTCAGCCCCAGCATTTT. It specifies CAWSVTGRGLQPQHF. The genes are TRBV30 and TRBJ1-5, with 8 bases fitting TRBD1. Germline trimming cut 0 bases from V and 6 bases from J; bases unmatched to any gene: 7. CDR1 is GTSNPN and CDR2 is SVGIG in the germline V gene (reference sequence). CDR3 size: 15 residues.

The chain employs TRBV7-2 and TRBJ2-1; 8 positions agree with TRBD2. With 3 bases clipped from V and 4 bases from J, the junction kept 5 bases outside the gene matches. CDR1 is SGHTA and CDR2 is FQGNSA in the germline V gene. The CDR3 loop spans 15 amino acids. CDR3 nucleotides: TGTGCCAGCAGCTTTAGCGGGATGACTTACAATGAGCAGTTCTTC. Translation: CASSFSGMTYNEQFF. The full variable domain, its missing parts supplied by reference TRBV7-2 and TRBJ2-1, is GAGVSQSPSNKVTEKGKDVELRCDPISGHTALYWYRQSLGQGLEFLIYFQGNSAPDKSGLPSDRFSAERTGGSVSTLTIQRTQQEDSAVYLCASSFSGMTYNEQFFGPGTRLTVL.

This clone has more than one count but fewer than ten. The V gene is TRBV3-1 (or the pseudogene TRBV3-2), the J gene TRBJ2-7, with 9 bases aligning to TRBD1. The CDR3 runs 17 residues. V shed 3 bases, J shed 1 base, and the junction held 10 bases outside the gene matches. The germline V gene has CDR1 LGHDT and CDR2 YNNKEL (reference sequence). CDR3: CASSHSRLGQGSYEQYF. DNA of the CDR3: TGTGCCAGCAGCCACAGCCGTTTGGGACAGGGATCCTACGAGCAGTACTTC.

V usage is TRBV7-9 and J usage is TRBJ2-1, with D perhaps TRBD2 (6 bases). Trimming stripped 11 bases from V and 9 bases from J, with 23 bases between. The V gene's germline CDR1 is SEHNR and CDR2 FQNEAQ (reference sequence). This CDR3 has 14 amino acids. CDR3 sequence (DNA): TGTGCCTGTCTAGGGGACTCAGCTATCGGTGAGCAGTTCTTC. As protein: CACLGDSAIGEQFF.

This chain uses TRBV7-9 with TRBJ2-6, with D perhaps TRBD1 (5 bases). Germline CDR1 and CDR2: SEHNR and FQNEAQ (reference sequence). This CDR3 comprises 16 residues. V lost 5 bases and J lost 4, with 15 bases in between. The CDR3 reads CASSPPPGPGANVLTF. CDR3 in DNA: TGTGCCAGCAGCCCACCACCAGGGCCCGGGGCCAACGTCCTGACTTTC.

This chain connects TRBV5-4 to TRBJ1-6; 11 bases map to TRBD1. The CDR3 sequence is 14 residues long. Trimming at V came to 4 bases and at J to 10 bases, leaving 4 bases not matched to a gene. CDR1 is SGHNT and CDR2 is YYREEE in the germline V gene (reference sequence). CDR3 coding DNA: TGTGCCAGCAGCGAGGACAGGGGGCTCTCACCCCTCCACTTT. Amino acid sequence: CASSEDRGLSPLHF.

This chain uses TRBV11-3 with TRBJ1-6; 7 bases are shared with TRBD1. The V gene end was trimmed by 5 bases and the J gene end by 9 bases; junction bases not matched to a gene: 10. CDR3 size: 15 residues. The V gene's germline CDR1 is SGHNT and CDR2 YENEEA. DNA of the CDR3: TGTGCCAGCAGCCACGGACAGGTTGGGATTTCACCCCTCCACTTT. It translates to CASSHGQVGISPLHF.

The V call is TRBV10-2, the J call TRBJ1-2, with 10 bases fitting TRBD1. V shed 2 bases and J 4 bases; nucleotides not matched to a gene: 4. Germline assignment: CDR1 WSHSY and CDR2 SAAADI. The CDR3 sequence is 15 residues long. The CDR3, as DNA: TGCGCCAGCAGTGAGCCATGGACAGGGGGCTATGGCTACACCTTC. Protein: CASSEPWTGGYGYTF.

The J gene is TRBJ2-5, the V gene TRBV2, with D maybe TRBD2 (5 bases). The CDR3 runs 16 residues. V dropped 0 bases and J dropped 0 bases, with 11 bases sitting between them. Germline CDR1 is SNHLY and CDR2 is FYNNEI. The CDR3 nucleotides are TGTGCCAGCAGTGAAGCGCCGGGAACGTACCAAGAGACCCAGTACTTC. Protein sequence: CASSEAPGTYQETQYF.

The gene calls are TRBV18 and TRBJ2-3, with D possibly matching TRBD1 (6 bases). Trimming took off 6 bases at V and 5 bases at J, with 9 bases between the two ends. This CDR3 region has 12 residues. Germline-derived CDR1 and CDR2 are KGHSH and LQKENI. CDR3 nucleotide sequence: TGTGCCAGCTCTCTGGACAGAGATACGCAGTATTTT. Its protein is CASSLDRDTQYF.

CDR3 loop: CASSQDIFNQPQHF. Here the CDR3 DNA reads TGTGCCAGCAGCCAAGACATTTTCAATCAGCCCCAGCATTTT. This sequence joins TRBV3-1 (or the pseudogene TRBV3-2) and TRBJ1-5, with D uncertain. V lost 0 bases to trimming and J lost 3 bases, with 6 bases between them. The CDR3 length is 14 residues. Germline CDR1 reads LGHDT; CDR2 reads YNNKEL (reference sequence).

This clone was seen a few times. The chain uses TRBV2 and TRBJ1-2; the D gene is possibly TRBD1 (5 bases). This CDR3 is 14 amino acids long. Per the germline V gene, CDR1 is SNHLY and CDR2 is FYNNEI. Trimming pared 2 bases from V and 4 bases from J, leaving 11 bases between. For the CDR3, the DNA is TGTGCCAGCAGTGAATCGGGGGAGAGCTATGGCTACACCTTC. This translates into CASSESGESYGYTF. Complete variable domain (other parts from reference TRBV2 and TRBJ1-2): EPEVTQTPSHQVTQMGQEVILRCVPISNHLYFYWYRQILGQKVEFLVSFYNNEISEKSEIFDDQFSVERPDGSNFTLKIRSTKLEDSAMYFCASSESGESYGYTFGSGTRLTVV.